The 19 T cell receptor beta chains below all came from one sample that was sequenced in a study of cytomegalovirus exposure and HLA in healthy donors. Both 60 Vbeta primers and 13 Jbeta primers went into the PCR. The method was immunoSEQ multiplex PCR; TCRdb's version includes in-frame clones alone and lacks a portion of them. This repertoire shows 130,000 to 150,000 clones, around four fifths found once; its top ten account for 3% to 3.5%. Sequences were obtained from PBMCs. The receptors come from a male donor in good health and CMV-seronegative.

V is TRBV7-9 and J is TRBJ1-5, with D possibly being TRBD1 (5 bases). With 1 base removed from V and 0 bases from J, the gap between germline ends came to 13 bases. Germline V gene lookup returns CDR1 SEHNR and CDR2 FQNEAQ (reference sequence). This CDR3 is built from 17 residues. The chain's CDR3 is CASSLEGPGRSNQPQHF. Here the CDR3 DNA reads TGTGCCAGCAGCTTAGAAGGTCCAGGGCGTAGCAATCAGCCCCAGCATTTT.

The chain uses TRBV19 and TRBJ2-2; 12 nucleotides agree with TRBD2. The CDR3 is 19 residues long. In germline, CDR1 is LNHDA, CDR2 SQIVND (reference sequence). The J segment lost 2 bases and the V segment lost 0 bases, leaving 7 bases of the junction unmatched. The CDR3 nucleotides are TGTGCCAGTAGTATAGACCGTCTAGCGGGGGGGCCAAACACCGGGGAGCTGTTTTTT. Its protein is CASSIDRLAGGPNTGELFF.

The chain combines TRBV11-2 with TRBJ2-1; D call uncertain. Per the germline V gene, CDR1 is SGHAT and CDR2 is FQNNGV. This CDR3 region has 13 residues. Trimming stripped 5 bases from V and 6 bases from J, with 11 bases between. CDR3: CASSPAGGNEQFF. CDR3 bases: TGTGCCAGCAGCCCCGCTGGCGGCAATGAGCAGTTCTTC.

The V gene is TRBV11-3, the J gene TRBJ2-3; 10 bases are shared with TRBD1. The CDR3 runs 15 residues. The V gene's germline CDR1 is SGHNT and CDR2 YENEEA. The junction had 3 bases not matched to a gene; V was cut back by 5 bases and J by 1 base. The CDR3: CASSIGQGGTDTQYF. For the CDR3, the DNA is TGTGCCAGCAGCATCGGACAGGGGGGCACAGATACGCAGTATTTT.

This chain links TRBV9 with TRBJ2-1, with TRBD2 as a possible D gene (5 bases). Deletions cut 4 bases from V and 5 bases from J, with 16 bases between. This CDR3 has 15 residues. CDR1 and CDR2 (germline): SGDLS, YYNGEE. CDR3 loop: CASSPRRQTDNEQFF. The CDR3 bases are TGTGCCAGCAGCCCAAGGAGGCAGACCGACAATGAGCAGTTCTTC.

CDR3 in DNA: TGTGCCTGGACCGCAGGGGGCACCGGGGAGCTGTTTTTT. It translates to CAWTAGGTGELFF. J is TRBJ2-2 and V is TRBV2; TRBD1 aligns across 7 bases. CDR3 length: 13 amino acids. J was trimmed by 4 bases and V by 11 bases; bases with no gene match: 7. Germline values: CDR1 SNHLY, CDR2 FYNNEI.

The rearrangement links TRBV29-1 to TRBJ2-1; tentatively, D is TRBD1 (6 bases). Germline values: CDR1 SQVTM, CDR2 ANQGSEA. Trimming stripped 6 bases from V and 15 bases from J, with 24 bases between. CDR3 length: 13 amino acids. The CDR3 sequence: CSVARRDTWARFF. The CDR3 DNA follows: TGCAGCGTCGCCCGTCGGGACACCTGGGCGCGGTTCTTC.

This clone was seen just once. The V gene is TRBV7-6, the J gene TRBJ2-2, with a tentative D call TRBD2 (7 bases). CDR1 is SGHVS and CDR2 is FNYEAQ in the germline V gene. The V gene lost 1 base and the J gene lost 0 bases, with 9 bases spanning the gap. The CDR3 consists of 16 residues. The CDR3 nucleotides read TGTGCCAGCAGCTTAGAGGGGGGGGCGAACACCGGGGAGCTGTTTTTT. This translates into CASSLEGGANTGELFF.

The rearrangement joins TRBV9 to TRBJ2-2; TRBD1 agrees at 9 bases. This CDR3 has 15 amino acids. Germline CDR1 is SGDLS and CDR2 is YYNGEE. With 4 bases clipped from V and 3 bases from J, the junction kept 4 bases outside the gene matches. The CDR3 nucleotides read TGTGCCAGCAGCCCTTGGACAGGGGACACCGGGGAGCTGTTTTTT. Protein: CASSPWTGDTGELFF. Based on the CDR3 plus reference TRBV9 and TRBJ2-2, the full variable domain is DSGVTQTPKHLITATGQRVTLRCSPRSGDLSVYWYQQSLDQGLQFLIQYYNGEERAKGNILERFSAQQFPDLHSELNLSSLELGDSALYFCASSPWTGDTGELFFGEGSRLTVL.

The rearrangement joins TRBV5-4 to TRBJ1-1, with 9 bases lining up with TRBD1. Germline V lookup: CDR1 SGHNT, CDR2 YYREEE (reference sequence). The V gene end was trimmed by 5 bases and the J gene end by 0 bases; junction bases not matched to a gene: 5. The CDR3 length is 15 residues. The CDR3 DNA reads TGTGCCAGCAGACCCGGGACAGGGATGAACACTGAAGCTTTCTTT. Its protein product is CASRPGTGMNTEAFF.

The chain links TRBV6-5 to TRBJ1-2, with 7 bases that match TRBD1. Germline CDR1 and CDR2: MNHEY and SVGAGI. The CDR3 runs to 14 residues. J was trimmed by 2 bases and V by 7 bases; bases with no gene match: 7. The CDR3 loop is CASTMQGQNYGYTF. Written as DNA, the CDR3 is TGTGCCAGCACCATGCAGGGACAGAACTATGGCTACACCTTC.

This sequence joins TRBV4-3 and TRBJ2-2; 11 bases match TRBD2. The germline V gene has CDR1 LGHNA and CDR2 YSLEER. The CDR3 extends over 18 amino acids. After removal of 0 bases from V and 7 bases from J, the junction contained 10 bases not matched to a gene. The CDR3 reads CASSQDTIAGGPGGELFF. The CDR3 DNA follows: TGCGCCAGCAGCCAAGATACGATAGCGGGAGGGCCGGGCGGGGAGCTGTTTTTT.

CDR3 coding DNA: TGTGCCAGCGGCGGGAATTCACCCCTCCACTTT. It encodes CASGGNSPLHF. The chain is built from TRBV11-2 and TRBJ1-6; D not resolved. CDR3 length equals 11 residues. Trimming shortened V by 8 bases and J by 7 bases, and 6 bases separated the two germline ends. The germline V gene has CDR1 SGHAT and CDR2 FQNNGV.

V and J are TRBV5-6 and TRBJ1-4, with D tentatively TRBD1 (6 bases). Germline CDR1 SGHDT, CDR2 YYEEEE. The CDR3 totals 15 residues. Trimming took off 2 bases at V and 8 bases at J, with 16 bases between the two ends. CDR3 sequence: CASSFWTEGDEKLFF. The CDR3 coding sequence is TGTGCCAGCAGCTTCTGGACAGAAGGAGACGAAAAACTGTTTTTT.

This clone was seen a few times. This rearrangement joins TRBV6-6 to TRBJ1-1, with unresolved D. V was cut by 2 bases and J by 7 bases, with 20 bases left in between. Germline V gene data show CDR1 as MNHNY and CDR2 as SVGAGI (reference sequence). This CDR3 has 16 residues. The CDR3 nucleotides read TGTGCCAGCAGTTACCCGAGGGATGGAGGACCCGGTGAAGCTTTCTTT. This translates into CASSYPRDGGPGEAFF.

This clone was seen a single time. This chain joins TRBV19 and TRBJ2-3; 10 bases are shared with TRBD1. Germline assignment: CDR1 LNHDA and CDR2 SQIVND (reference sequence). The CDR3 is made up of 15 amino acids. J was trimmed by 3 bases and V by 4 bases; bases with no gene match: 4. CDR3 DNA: TGTGCCAGTAGTAAACCGGGACAGGGGACAGATACGCAGTATTTT. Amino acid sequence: CASSKPGQGTDTQYF.

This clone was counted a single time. The CDR3: CASSLRYEQYF. In DNA form, the CDR3 reads TGTGCCAGCAGCTTACGCTACGAGCAGTACTTC. The rearrangement uses TRBV7-2 and TRBJ2-7; D unresolved. Germline lookup yields CDR1 SGHTA and CDR2 FQGNSA. This CDR3 is 11 amino acids long. V shed 2 bases and J shed 3 bases, with 2 bases lying between them.

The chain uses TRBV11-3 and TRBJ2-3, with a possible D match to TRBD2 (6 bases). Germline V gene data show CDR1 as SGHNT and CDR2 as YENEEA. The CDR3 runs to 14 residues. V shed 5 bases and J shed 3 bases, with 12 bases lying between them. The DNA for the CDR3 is TGTGCCAGCAGCCCCCGCGGGACTACAGATACGCAGTATTTT. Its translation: CASSPRGTTDTQYF.

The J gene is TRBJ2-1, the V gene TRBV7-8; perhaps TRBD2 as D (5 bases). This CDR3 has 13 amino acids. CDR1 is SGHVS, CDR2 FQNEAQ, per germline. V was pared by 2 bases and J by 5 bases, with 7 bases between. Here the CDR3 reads CASSLMGDNEQFF. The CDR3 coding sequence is TGTGCCAGCAGCTTAATGGGAGACAATGAGCAGTTCTTC. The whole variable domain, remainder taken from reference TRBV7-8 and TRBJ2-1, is GAGVSQSPRYKVAKRGQDVALRCDPISGHVSLFWYQQALGQGPEFLTYFQNEAQLDKSGLPSDRFFAERPEGSVSTLKIQRTQQEDSAVYLCASSLMGDNEQFFGPGTRLTVL.